These 21 T cell receptor beta chains originate from one sample sequenced in a study of shared clonotypes between healthy human individuals (dated by TCRdb to 2018 to 2021). The library was generated by the immunoSEQ multiplex PCR assay. The clones in this table, taken by TCRdb from immuneACCESS, are in-frame only. Not every clone is retained; where verified, under half of the shortfall comes from an unresolved V gene, and the cause of the rest is unknown. The sample table records approximately 2,200,000 clones; more than 85% of these occur just once. The ten top clones hold under 2% of the sample. CD8 naive samples consisted of CD45RO-negative cells that were positively selected for CCR7, yielding a CD45RA+CCR7+ population without TemRA cells. Sequencing used naive CD8+ T cells from PBMCs. According to the study, the label for this sample's cell subset or site signals: CD45RA+CCR7+. These receptors all stem from a man aged 18 to 30 in good health. Some clones in this sample may be carry-over from other donors' samples.

V usage is TRBV4-3 and J usage is TRBJ2-7; 10 bases agree with TRBD2. The CDR3 extends over 17 amino acids. CDR1 and CDR2 from the germline V gene are LGHNA and YSLEER. J lost 6 bases, V lost 0 bases, and 11 bases had no gene match. In DNA form, the CDR3 reads TGCGCCAGCAGCCAAGACCGGAGCGCTAGCGGGAGTCTCGAGCAGTACTTC. Translation: CASSQDRSASGSLEQYF.

This rearrangement joins TRBV10-1 to TRBJ2-7, with D perhaps assigned TRBD1 or TRBD2 (5 bases each). V was trimmed by 0 bases and J by 2 bases, leaving 17 bases between them. This CDR3 has 17 amino acids. Germline assignment: CDR1 WNHNN and CDR2 SYGVQD (reference sequence). DNA for the CDR3: TGCGCCAGCAGTGAGTCGATCGGGACCACCAGGGCCTACGAGCAGTACTTC. Amino acid sequence: CASSESIGTTRAYEQYF.

The CDR3 region is CASSHDRVGNTEAFF. As DNA, the CDR3 is TGCGCCAGCAGCCACGACAGGGTAGGGAACACTGAAGCTTTCTTT. V is TRBV4-1 and J is TRBJ1-1; 7 nucleotides agree with TRBD1. CDR1 MGHRA and CDR2 YSYEKL come from the germline V gene. The V gene end was trimmed by 3 bases and the J gene end by 1 base; junction bases not matched to a gene: 5. The CDR3 is 15 residues long.

The chain combines TRBV5-5 with TRBJ1-2, with 7 positions matching TRBD1. The CDR3 spans 14 residues. Germline V lookup: CDR1 SGHKS, CDR2 YYEKEE (reference sequence). J lost 6 bases, V lost 4 bases, and 9 bases had no gene match. DNA of the CDR3: TGTGCCAGCAGCCATATAACAGGGGTGGATGGCTACACCTTC. Protein: CASSHITGVDGYTF.

This clone was seen a few times. This sequence joins TRBV2 and TRBJ2-7; a possible D gene is TRBD1 (6 bases). Between the trimmed V and J ends, which lost 5 bases and 12 bases, there was a span of 17 bases. The CDR3 consists of 12 residues. CDR1 SNHLY and CDR2 FYNNEI come from the germline V gene. CDR3 in DNA: TGTGCCAGCAGTCTAACAGGGCTCCCTTTGTACTTC. The encoded protein is CASSLTGLPLYF.

V gene TRBV28 combines with J gene TRBJ2-1; the D is unclear. Trimming cost V 2 bases and J 5 bases, with 10 bases left between them. The CDR3 sequence is 14 residues long. Looked up from germline, CDR1 is MDHEN and CDR2 is SYDVKM. CDR3 DNA sequence: TGTGCCAGCAGTTTAGTGGGCGGAAACAATGAGCAGTTCTTC. It yields the protein CASSLVGGNNEQFF.

CDR3 loop: CASRSFLSSYNEQFF. CDR3 nucleotide sequence: TGTGCCAGCAGGTCTTTCTTGAGCTCCTACAATGAGCAGTTCTTC. V gene TRBV28 combines with J gene TRBJ2-1; D gene ambiguous. The CDR3 extends over 15 amino acids. Germline V CDR1 and CDR2: MDHEN, SYDVKM. Trimming pared 6 bases from V and 0 bases from J, leaving 12 bases between. The variable domain in full, with the rest retrieved from reference TRBV28 and TRBJ2-1, is DVKVTQSSRYLVKRTGEKVFLECVQDMDHENMFWYRQDPGLGLRLIYFSYDVKMKEKGDIPEGYSVSREKKERFSLILESASTNQTSMYLCASRSFLSSYNEQFFGPGTRLTVL.

The CDR3 loop reads CASSATLGNGANVLTF. The DNA for the CDR3 is TGTGCCAGCAGCGCAACCCTAGGGAACGGGGCCAACGTCCTGACTTTC. The chain uses TRBV4-2 and TRBJ2-6; D is ambiguous. Germline lookup yields CDR1 LGHNA and CDR2 YNFKEQ. The CDR3 extends over 16 amino acids. Trimming shortened V by 5 bases and J by 4 bases, and 15 bases separated the two germline ends.

V is TRBV9 and J is TRBJ2-3; 7 bases are a match to TRBD2. This CDR3 has 16 amino acids. V was pared by 2 bases and J by 1 base, with 7 bases of the junction left unmatched. Germline values: CDR1 SGDLS, CDR2 YYNGEE. Here the CDR3 reads CASSVRRETRTDTQYF. In DNA form, the CDR3 reads TGTGCCAGCAGCGTGAGGCGGGAGACGCGCACAGATACGCAGTATTTT.

V usage is TRBV4-2 and J usage is TRBJ2-7, with D possibly being TRBD1 or TRBD2 (5 bases each). Germline-derived CDR1 and CDR2 are LGHNA and YNFKEQ. The CDR3 has 16 residues. Trimming took off 0 bases at V and 2 bases at J, with 14 bases between the two ends. The CDR3 spells CASSQEGRAGTYEQYF. CDR3 nucleotide sequence: TGTGCCAGCAGCCAAGAGGGGAGAGCAGGGACCTACGAGCAGTACTTC.

The chain carries TRBV25-1 and TRBJ2-3; TRBD1 matches at 9 bases. After removal of 1 base from V and 2 bases from J, the junction contained 7 bases not matched to a gene. The length of the CDR3 is 17 residues. Germline V gene data show CDR1 as MGHDK and CDR2 as SYGVNS. CDR3 in DNA: TGTGCCAGCAGTGAATTTATAGGGACAGGGCTCACAGATACGCAGTATTTT. Protein sequence: CASSEFIGTGLTDTQYF.

This clone showed up just a few times. Distinct nucleotide sequences in the sample also encode this CDR3. The chain employs TRBV7-9 and TRBJ1-1, with D unclear. Germline V CDR1 and CDR2: SEHNR, FQNEAQ (reference sequence). The CDR3 length is 12 residues. Between the trimmed V and J ends, which lost 2 bases and 3 bases, there was a span of 4 bases. The CDR3: CASSLLDTEAFF. The CDR3 nucleotides are TGTGCCAGCAGCTTATTAGACACTGAAGCTTTCTTT.

The chain has TRBV19 and TRBJ1-1; TRBD1 is a possible D gene (6 bases). CDR1 is LNHDA and CDR2 is SQIVND in the germline V gene (reference sequence). The CDR3 is made up of 14 amino acids. V was clipped by 3 bases and J by 4 bases, with 12 bases between them. CDR3 bases: TGTGCCAGTAGTATCCGGGGGGCGCCCACTGAAGCTTTCTTT. Encoded protein: CASSIRGAPTEAFF. The entire variable domain, with the rest obtained from reference TRBV19 and TRBJ1-1, is as follows: DGGITQSPKYLFRKEGQNVTLSCEQNLNHDAMYWYRQDPGQGLRLIYYSQIVNDFQKGDIAEGYSVSREKKESFPLTVTSAQKNPTAFYLCASSIRGAPTEAFFGQGTRLTVV.

V and J are TRBV6-1 and TRBJ1-1; possible D gene TRBD1, 6 bases. V lost 11 bases, J lost 0 bases, and 10 bases lay in between. CDR1 is MNHNS and CDR2 is SASEGT in the germline V gene. The CDR3 runs 12 residues. In DNA, the CDR3 is TGTGCCGCGGGACACTTGAACACTGAAGCTTTCTTT. This sequence encodes CAAGHLNTEAFF.

The V gene is TRBV9, the J gene TRBJ2-1; 9 bases agree with TRBD2. Germline CDR1 and CDR2: SGDLS and YYNGEE. The CDR3 covers 15 residues. V lost 3 bases to trimming and J lost 3 bases; unmatched junction nucleotides: 4. In DNA, the CDR3 is TGTGCCAGCAGCGAACTAGCGGGTGGCTACAATGAGCAGTTCTTC. Its translation is CASSELAGGYNEQFF.

This clone was observed once. J is TRBJ2-7 and V is TRBV27, with D tentatively TRBD1 or TRBD2 (5 bases each). The germline CDR1 and CDR2 sequences are MNHEY and SMNVEV (reference sequence). With 6 bases removed from V and 2 bases from J, the gap between germline ends came to 14 bases. The CDR3 is made up of 14 amino acids. In nucleotides, the CDR3 is TGTGCCAGCAGGACCGGGACCGGCACCTACGAGCAGTACTTC. Translated: CASRTGTGTYEQYF.

The V call is TRBV9, the J call TRBJ2-7; the match to TRBD2 covers 7 bases. Germline V gene data show CDR1 as SGDLS and CDR2 as YYNGEE. The CDR3 totals 15 residues. The trim removed 0 bases at V and 3 bases at J, leaving 6 bases unmatched. CDR3 protein: CASSVAGGPYYEQYF. The CDR3 bases are TGTGCCAGCAGCGTAGCGGGAGGACCCTACTACGAGCAGTACTTC.

The CDR3 loop is CASSPRIVRDPSYEQYF. CDR3 DNA: TGTGCCAGCTCACCAAGGATTGTTCGGGATCCCTCCTACGAGCAGTACTTC. The V gene is TRBV18, the J gene TRBJ2-7; tentative D call: TRBD2 (5 bases). CDR3 length: 17 residues. Germline CDR1 KGHSH, CDR2 LQKENI. V dropped 2 bases and J dropped 0 bases, with 17 bases sitting between them. Using reference TRBV18 and TRBJ2-7 for the parts outside the CDR3, the full variable domain is NAGVMQNPRHLVRRRGQEARLRCSPMKGHSHVYWYRQLPEEGLKFMVYLQKENIIDESGMPKERFSAEFPKEGPSILRIQQVVRGDSAAYFCASSPRIVRDPSYEQYFGPGTRLTVT.

CDR3 protein: CASSPLVPGLAGAHEQYF. The CDR3 nucleotides are TGCGCCAGCAGCCCCCTCGTGCCCGGACTAGCGGGAGCCCACGAGCAGTACTTC. The V and J genes are TRBV4-1 and TRBJ2-7; 13 bases fit TRBD2. The germline CDR1 and CDR2 sequences are MGHRA and YSYEKL. With V trimmed by 4 bases and J by 5 bases, 14 bases remained unmatched. The CDR3 has 18 residues.

This clone was seen a few times. The same CDR3 is also encoded by other DNA sequences in this sample. The rearrangement links TRBV5-1 to TRBJ1-2, with D hard to call. V gave up 0 bases and J gave up 4 bases, with 1 base separating them. Germline CDR1 reads SGHRS; CDR2 reads YFSETQ. The CDR3 length is 11 residues. The DNA for the CDR3 is TGCGCCAGCAGCTTGGGCTATGGCTACACCTTC. Protein sequence: CASSLGYGYTF.

This clone was seen once. The chain uses TRBV5-1 and TRBJ2-7; D perhaps matches TRBD2 (6 bases). The germline gives CDR1 SGHRS, CDR2 YFSETQ. This CDR3 is built from 14 residues. The V gene lost 4 bases and the J gene lost 0 bases, with 11 bases spanning the gap. The CDR3 bases are TGCGCCAGCAGCCCTAGCGCCGTCTCCTACGAGCAGTACTTC. Protein sequence: CASSPSAVSYEQYF.